A selection of T cell receptor beta chains follows, all from one sample in a study of shared clonotypes between healthy human individuals. TCRdb's copy holds only in-frame clones and misses some; the assay was immunoSEQ multiplex PCR. The table shows about 470,000 clones, with about 76% occurring only once. Sequencing was carried out using PBMCs. The receptors shown here come from a woman aged 40 to 50 in good health. Some clones in this sample may be carry-over from other donors' samples. Both conserved end residues are part of each CDR3. Fields, in order: V gene, clone size, J gene, D gene, CDR3 DNA, CDR3 protein. D genes are given only for firm matches. The size entry is marked missing in some rows and otherwise reads once, few, many or a size class.

>TRBV5-6|NA|TRBJ1-1|NA
TGTGCCAGCAGCTCCCAGGGGCAAAACATGAACACTGAAGCTTTCTTT
CASSSQGQNMNTEAFF
>TRBV2|NA|TRBJ2-7|TRBD2
TGTGCCAGCAGTTCGCGTAGCGGGAATCGACACGAGCAGTACTTC
CASSSRSGNRHEQYF
>TRBV5-1|NA|TRBJ2-6|NA
TGCGCCAGCAGCTTAGGGCCTGGGGCCAACGTCCTGACTTTC
CASSLGPGANVLTF
>TRBV7-2|once|TRBJ2-3|TRBD2
TGTGCCAGCAGCTTAGGCGGGAGGGGGACAGATACGCAGTATTTT
CASSLGGRGTDTQYF
>TRBV27|NA|TRBJ2-7|NA
TGTGCCAGCAGTTTACGTTCGGGGTTTTCCTACGAGCAGTACTTC
CASSLRSGFSYEQYF
>TRBV2|few|TRBJ2-4|NA
TGTGCCAGCTATCGCGACCCGAACGAAAACATTCAGTACTTC
CASYRDPNENIQYF
>TRBV30|NA|TRBJ1-6|NA
TGTGCCTGGAGTGCGCTCAATTCACCCCTCCACTTT
CAWSALNSPLHF
>TRBV10-2|once|TRBJ2-1|TRBD2
TGCGCCAGCAGTCCCCTAGCGGGAGTGAATGAGCAGTTCTTC
CASSPLAGVNEQFF
>TRBV28|NA|TRBJ2-7|NA
TGTGCCAGCAGTCTCAGGGTCTCGAGCTCCTACGAGCAGTACTTC
CASSLRVSSSYEQYF
>TRBV6-5|NA|TRBJ2-2|NA
TGTGCCAGCAGCGGGGTGGGGGAGCTGTTTTTT
CASSGVGELFF
>TRBV30|NA|TRBJ2-7|NA
TGTGCCTGGAGTAGGAGGGGATACGAGCAGTACTTC
CAWSRRGYEQYF
>TRBV27|NA|TRBJ2-1|TRBD2
TGTGCCAGCAGTTTGATTAGCGGGAGCCACAATGAGCAGTTCTTC
CASSLISGSHNEQFF
>TRBV2|NA|TRBJ2-1|NA
TGTGCCGGAGCGGATCTCTCCTACAATGAGCAGTTCTTC
CAGADLSYNEQFF
>TRBV30|NA|TRBJ1-5|NA
TGTGCCTGGCGCGATCGGAGAAAGAGCAATCAGCCCCAGCATTTT
CAWRDRRKSNQPQHF
>TRBV15|NA|TRBJ1-3|NA
TGTGCCACCAGCAGAGATCTTGTAGGCTCTGGAAACACCATATATTTT
CATSRDLVGSGNTIYF
>TRBV27|NA|TRBJ2-7|TRBD2
TGTGCCAGCACCGGACTAGGGGTTAGCGGGAGCTACGAGCAGTACTTC
CASTGLGVSGSYEQYF
>TRBV28|NA|TRBJ2-7|TRBD1
TGTGCCAGCAGTTTACCCCGGGACAGGGGCCGTCAAAGCTACGAGCAGTACTTC
CASSLPRDRGRQSYEQYF
>TRBV6-4|NA|TRBJ2-1|NA
TGTGCCAGCAGTGAGGCGGACCGGGTGGGTGTTGAGCAGTTCTTC
CASSEADRVGVEQFF
>TRBV27|NA|TRBJ1-2|TRBD1
TGTGCCAGCAGTTTATACCCGGGACAGGTATATGGCTACGCCTTC
CASSLYPGQVYGYAF
>TRBV28|few|TRBJ2-7|TRBD2
TGTGCCAGCAGTTTGACGCTTGGGGAGGGCTCCTACGAGCAGTACTTC
CASSLTLGEGSYEQYF
>TRBV18|NA|TRBJ1-5|NA
TGTGCCAGCTCACCGGGGGGCCAGGGGAGCAATCAGCCCCAGCATTTT
CASSPGGQGSNQPQHF
>TRBV4-3|NA|TRBJ2-4|NA
TGCGCCAGCAGCCAAGATCTGGGGGGAAACATTCAGTACTTC
CASSQDLGGNIQYF
>TRBV5-4|NA|TRBJ2-1|TRBD2
TGTGCCAGCGCGGCCAGCGGGAGTCAGGTGGGTGAGCAGTTCTTC
CASAASGSQVGEQFF
>TRBV7-2|NA|TRBJ2-1|NA
TGTGCCAGCAGCCCCATTTTTGGCAGCGAATACTACAATGAGCAGTTCTTC
CASSPIFGSEYYNEQFF
>TRBV5-1|NA|TRBJ2-3|NA
TGCGCCAGCAGCTTGGGGGACTCTCTTTACGACCATACGCAGTATTTT
CASSLGDSLYDHTQYF
>TRBV2|NA|TRBJ2-5|TRBD2
TGTGCCAGCAGTCGGGAGGACCAAGAGACCCAGTACTTC
CASSREDQETQYF
>TRBV28|NA|TRBJ1-2|NA
TGTGCCAGCAGTTTAGTGGCAGGGGTTCGTGGCTACACCTTC
CASSLVAGVRGYTF
>TRBV5-1|NA|TRBJ2-3|NA
TGCGCCAGCAGCTCAGACAGGGATACGCAGTATTTT
CASSSDRDTQYF
>TRBV19|NA|TRBJ1-2|NA
TGTGCCAGTAGTTCGGGGACTCCCCGAGTAGGTGGCTACACCTTC
CASSSGTPRVGGYTF
>TRBV7-9|NA|TRBJ1-1|NA
TGTGCCAGCAGTTTTACAGCCAGCAACACTGAAGCTTTCTTT
CASSFTASNTEAFF
>TRBV28|NA|TRBJ2-7|TRBD2
TGTGCCAGCAGAGAAGCGGGAGATTACGAGCAGTACTTC
CASREAGDYEQYF
>TRBV27|NA|TRBJ2-7|NA
TGTGCCAGCAGACCTGGGGGGCATTTGGGCTCCTACGAGCAGTACTTC
CASRPGGHLGSYEQYF
>TRBV7-8|NA|TRBJ1-4|NA
TGTGCCAGCAGCTTAGGGACAGCCTATAATGAAAAACTGTTTTTT
CASSLGTAYNEKLFF
>TRBV5-1|many|TRBJ2-2|NA
TGCGCCAGCAATTTGTTCGGCGGCACCGGGGAGCTGTTTTTT
CASNLFGGTGELFF
>TRBV19|NA|TRBJ2-7|NA
TGTGCCAGTAGTAACCGGGACACCTACGAGCAGTACTTC
CASSNRDTYEQYF
>TRBV28|NA|TRBJ2-5|TRBD1
TGTGCCAGCAGTCAACCTCCGGGACAGGGTAGAGAGACCCAGTACTTC
CASSQPPGQGRETQYF
>TRBV7-6|NA|TRBJ1-4|NA
TGTGCCAGCAGCAAAGAGGTGGGGGCGCGAGGTGAAAAACTGTTTTTT
CASSKEVGARGEKLFF
>TRBV4-3|few|TRBJ2-5|NA
TGCGCCAGCAGCCAAGCAATCGGGGCAGGTTCGGAGACCCAGTACTTC
CASSQAIGAGSETQYF
>TRBV30|NA|TRBJ1-2|NA
TGTGCCTGGAGACGACCGGGGGGGCGCGGATATGGCTACACCTTC
CAWRRPGGRGYGYTF
>TRBV2|few|TRBJ2-7|NA
TGTGCCAGCCGTATTCAGGCTATCTCCTACGAGCAGTACTTC
CASRIQAISYEQYF
>TRBV7-2|NA|TRBJ2-7|NA
TGTGCCAGCAGCTTAGCGAGGGCGGCGGAGCAGTACTTC
CASSLARAAEQYF
>TRBV5-1|NA|TRBJ2-5|TRBD2
TGCGCCAGCGGACTAGCGGGAGCGAAGGAGACCCAGTACTTC
CASGLAGAKETQYF
>TRBV28|NA|TRBJ2-5|TRBD1
TGTGCCAGCACCCCCCCGGGACAGGGTTGGGAGACCCAGTACTTC
CASTPPGQGWETQYF
>TRBV18|NA|TRBJ2-3|NA
TGTGCCAGCTCACCACTGCCCGATAGCACAGATACGCAGTATTTT
CASSPLPDSTDTQYF
>TRBV19|NA|TRBJ2-1|NA
TGTGCCACACGGGGCAAGCGCTCCTACAATGAGCAGTTCTTC
CATRGKRSYNEQFF
>TRBV5-1|NA|TRBJ2-5|NA
TGCGCCAGCAGCTTTAGCGGAAGGTACCAAGAGACCCAGTACTTC
CASSFSGRYQETQYF
>TRBV27|NA|TRBJ1-2|TRBD1
TGTGCCAGCAGTTACCGACAGGGTGTCGATGGCTGCACCTTC
CASSYRQGVDGCTF